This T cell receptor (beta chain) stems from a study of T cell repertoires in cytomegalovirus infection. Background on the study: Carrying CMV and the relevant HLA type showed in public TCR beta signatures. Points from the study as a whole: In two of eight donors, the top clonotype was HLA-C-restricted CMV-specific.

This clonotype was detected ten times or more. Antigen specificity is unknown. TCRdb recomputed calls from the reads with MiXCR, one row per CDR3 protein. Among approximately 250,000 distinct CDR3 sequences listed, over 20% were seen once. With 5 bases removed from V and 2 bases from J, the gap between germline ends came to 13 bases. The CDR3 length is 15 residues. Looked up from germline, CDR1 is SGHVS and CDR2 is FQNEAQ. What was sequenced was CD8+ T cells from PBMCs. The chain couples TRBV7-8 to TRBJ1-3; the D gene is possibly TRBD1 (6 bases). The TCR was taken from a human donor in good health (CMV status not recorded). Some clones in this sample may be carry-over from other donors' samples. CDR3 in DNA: TGTGCCAGCAGCGGACGGGGGGCCGCTGGAAACACCATATATTTT. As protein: CASSGRGAAGNTIYF.